A single sample gave rise to the 7 T cell receptor beta chains below, sequenced in a study of siplizumab effects on memory and regulatory T cells. TCRdb's table, derived via immunoSEQ multiplex PCR, lists solely in-frame clones and lacks some. The sample lists roughly 120,000 clones; approximately 94% were seen once. The sample comprised non-Treg CD4+ T cells sorted from blood. These receptors all stem from a human donor in good health.

The chain is built from TRBV6-1 and TRBJ2-7; D is uncertain. The germline CDR1 and CDR2 sequences are MNHNS and SASEGT. This CDR3 is 15 amino acids long. V gave up 2 bases and J gave up 3 bases, with 14 bases separating them. The CDR3 DNA reads TGTGCCAGCAGTGAAATGGCCGGCCTTAACTACGAGCAGTACTTC. This translates into CASSEMAGLNYEQYF.

The chain is built from TRBV7-9 and TRBJ1-5; TRBD1 might be the D (6 bases). The CDR3 covers 13 residues. CDR1 is SEHNR and CDR2 is FQNEAQ in the germline V gene (reference sequence). Deletions cut 5 bases from V and 4 bases from J, with 9 bases between. The CDR3 bases are TGTGCCAGCAGCCCGCAGGGGAATCAGCCCCAGCATTTT. Protein sequence: CASSPQGNQPQHF. Supplemented by reference TRBV7-9 and TRBJ1-5, the full variable domain reads DTGVSQNPRHKITKRGQNVTFRCDPISEHNRLYWYRQTLGQGPEFLTYFQNEAQLEKSRLLSDRFSAERPKGSFSTLEIQRTEQGDSAMYLCASSPQGNQPQHFGDGTRLSIL.

This chain connects TRBV19 to TRBJ1-1, with 9 bases aligning to TRBD1. V was pared by 5 bases and J by 8 bases, with 9 bases of the junction left unmatched. Germline CDR1 reads LNHDA; CDR2 reads SQIVND (reference sequence). The CDR3 spans 14 residues. CDR3 bases: TGTGCCAGTAGTGTGGGACAGGGCCAGGCAGAAGCTTTCTTT. It translates to CASSVGQGQAEAFF.

This clone turned up a few times. This sequence joins TRBV7-8 and TRBJ2-7, with 7 positions matching TRBD1. This CDR3 contains 14 residues. Unmatched junction bases numbered 2, after V lost 0 bases and J lost 3 bases. Germline CDR1 reads SGHVS; CDR2 reads FQNEAQ. The DNA of the CDR3 is TGTGCCAGCAGCTTAGCGACAGGGAGCTACGAGCAGTACTTC. It codes for CASSLATGSYEQYF.

The chain joins TRBV5-1 to TRBJ1-1, with TRBD1 as a possible D gene (5 bases). The V gene's germline CDR1 is SGHRS and CDR2 YFSETQ. The CDR3 has 13 residues. V dropped 0 bases and J dropped 7 bases, with 10 bases sitting between them. The CDR3 nucleotides read TGCGCCAGCAGCTTGGTGGACACCAATGAAGCTTTCTTT. As protein: CASSLVDTNEAFF.

This clone has a single count. The gene calls are TRBV6-5 and TRBJ2-7, with 7 positions matching TRBD1. The ends lost 6 bases at V and 3 bases at J; junction bases unmatched: 11. Germline V lookup: CDR1 MNHEY, CDR2 SVGAGI. The CDR3 contains 15 residues. CDR3 nucleotides: TGTGCCAGCAGCCCTACCGGGGACAGTTACTACGAGCAGTACTTC. It translates to CASSPTGDSYYEQYF.

The chain uses TRBV5-4 and TRBJ2-5; tentative D call: TRBD1 (6 bases). The CDR3 extends over 15 amino acids. Trimming cost V 4 bases and J 2 bases, with 15 bases left between them. Germline lookup yields CDR1 SGHNT and CDR2 YYREEE (reference sequence). In DNA form, the CDR3 reads TGTGCCAGCAGCCCCTTTGTGGGGGCACAAGAGACCCAGTACTTC. This sequence encodes CASSPFVGAQETQYF. Full variable domain (outside the CDR3, taken from reference TRBV5-4 and TRBJ2-5): ETGVTQSPTHLIKTRGQQVTLRCSSQSGHNTVSWYQQALGQGPQFIFQYYREEENGRGNFPPRFSGLQFPNYSSELNVNALELDDSALYLCASSPFVGAQETQYFGPGTRLLVL.